The rows below give T cell receptor beta chains drawn from one sample of a study of cytomegalovirus exposure and HLA in healthy donors. Here immunoSEQ multiplex PCR was the method, and the copy in TCRdb shows in-frame clones only, minus some. This repertoire shows 90,000 to 110,000 clones, 13% to 15% found once; its top ten account for more than 0.65%. Sequenced input: PBMCs. Source of these receptors: a female donor in good health and CMV-seronegative. Both conserved end residues are part of each CDR3. The D gene is left open where the match is weak. Clone size appears in some rows only: once, few, many, or a class for an expanded clone.

cdr3_nt cdr3_aa j_call clone_size v_call d_call cdr3_length
TGCAGCTCGACCCCCCTTAGCGGGGCCCGCACAGATACGCAGTATTTT CSSTPLSGARTDTQYF TRBJ2-3 few TRBV29-1 TRBD2 16
TGCGCCAGCAGTGAATCTCTAGATACGCAGTATTTT CASSESLDTQYF TRBJ2-3 . TRBV10-1 . 12
TGTGCCAGCAGTTACTCAGGGGCGTTAGCGGGGTACGAGCAGTACTTC CASSYSGALAGYEQYF TRBJ2-7 . TRBV6-5 TRBD2 16
TGTGCCACCCGACTAGCGGGGGACGGGAATGAGCAGTTCTTC CATRLAGDGNEQFF TRBJ2-1 few TRBV7-9 TRBD2 14
TGTGCCAGCAGCTTATGGACAGGGGTGGATAGTGAGCAGTTCTTC CASSLWTGVDSEQFF TRBJ2-1 many TRBV7-6 TRBD1 15
TGTGCCAGCAGGGCCGGGGGGCGGGTCAATCAGCCCCAGCATTTT CASRAGGRVNQPQHF TRBJ1-5 few TRBV2 . 15
TGTGCCAGCAGCCTTGACTGGAGCTCCTACAATGAGCAGTTCTTC CASSLDWSSYNEQFF TRBJ2-1 few TRBV5-6 . 15
TGTGCCAGCACCGATGGGAGTCAGCCCCAGCATTTT CASTDGSQPQHF TRBJ1-5 . TRBV27 . 12
TGTGCCAGCAGCTACAGGGCCTATGGCTACACCTTC CASSYRAYGYTF TRBJ1-2 few TRBV7-2 . 12
TGTGCCAGCAGCTTCGACAGCGGGGGCACCGGGGAGCTGTTTTTT CASSFDSGGTGELFF TRBJ2-2 . TRBV7-9 TRBD2 15
TGTGCCAGCAGTCAGGGGACCAATTCACCCCTCCACTTT CASSQGTNSPLHF TRBJ1-6 few TRBV25-1 . 13
TGTGCCTGGAGTACTCGGGGGTCTGGAAACACCATATATTTT CAWSTRGSGNTIYF TRBJ1-3 . TRBV30 . 14
TGTGCCAGCTCACCTTGGACTAGCACAGATACGCAGTATTTT CASSPWTSTDTQYF TRBJ2-3 few TRBV18 . 14
TGTGCCAGCAGCTTACTAGCGGGGGCCTCCTACGAGCAGTACTTC CASSLLAGASYEQYF TRBJ2-7 . TRBV7-6 TRBD2 15
TGTGCCAGCAGCTTGGATACAGGGCCACCAAATGAAAAACTGTTTTTT CASSLDTGPPNEKLFF TRBJ1-4 few TRBV7-9 . 16
TGTGCCAGCAGGGGTAGAGGCGGAGGGATGATAAACACTGAAGCTTTCTTT CASRGRGGGMINTEAFF TRBJ1-1 . TRBV7-2 . 17
TGTGCCAGCAGCGTAGGAGGAAGCACCGGGGAGCTGTTTTTT CASSVGGSTGELFF TRBJ2-2 few TRBV9 . 14
TGTGCCATCAGTGTGGGCCAGTTGAACACTGAAGCTTTCTTT CAISVGQLNTEAFF TRBJ1-1 . TRBV10-3 . 14
TGTGCCATCAGTGCTCGGGAGCGCCTTGAGCAGTACTTC CAISARERLEQYF TRBJ2-7 few TRBV10-3 . 13
TGCGCCAGCAGCTTGGTGGCAGGATTCTACGAGCAGTACTTC CASSLVAGFYEQYF TRBJ2-7 . TRBV5-1 . 14
TGTGCCAGCAGCTTAGATCTAGCGGACTACAATGAGCAGTTCTTC CASSLDLADYNEQFF TRBJ2-1 few TRBV7-2 TRBD2 15
TGTGCCAGCAGTGATTTCGCGGGGGGGCCAAATGAGCAGTTCTTC CASSDFAGGPNEQFF TRBJ2-1 . TRBV2 TRBD2 15
TGTGCCAGCAGTTACTCTGTTGGACACAAGGTCTACGAGCAGTACTTC CASSYSVGHKVYEQYF TRBJ2-7 few TRBV6-5 . 16
TGTGCCTGGAGGGACTGGCGATCCTACGAGCAGTACTTC CAWRDWRSYEQYF TRBJ2-7 . TRBV30 . 13
TGTGCCAGCAGTGAACCAGCGGGGGTTGGGGAGCAGTACTTC CASSEPAGVGEQYF TRBJ2-7 few TRBV2 TRBD2 14
TGTGCCAGCAGCTCCTATGCGGGAGCCTACGAGCAGTACTTC CASSSYAGAYEQYF TRBJ2-7 . TRBV7-2 TRBD2 14
TGTGCCAGCAGCTTAGGACAGGGGGTGCGTCAGCCCCAGCATTTT CASSLGQGVRQPQHF TRBJ1-5 . TRBV13 TRBD1 15
TGCAGCGCTACGGACAGGGGAGGGACTGAAGCTTTCTTT CSATDRGGTEAFF TRBJ1-1 few TRBV29-1 TRBD1 13
TGTGCCACCAGCAGAGATACAGGGAGTTATGGCTACACCTTC CATSRDTGSYGYTF TRBJ1-2 . TRBV15 . 14
TGTGCCAGCAGTTACCTTAGCGGGGGCGAGCAGTACTTC CASSYLSGGEQYF TRBJ2-7 few TRBV6-5 TRBD2 13
TGTGCCAGCAGCCCAACAGGACTAGCGGGAGGTAATTTCTTC CASSPTGLAGGNFF TRBJ2-1 . TRBV4-2 TRBD2 14